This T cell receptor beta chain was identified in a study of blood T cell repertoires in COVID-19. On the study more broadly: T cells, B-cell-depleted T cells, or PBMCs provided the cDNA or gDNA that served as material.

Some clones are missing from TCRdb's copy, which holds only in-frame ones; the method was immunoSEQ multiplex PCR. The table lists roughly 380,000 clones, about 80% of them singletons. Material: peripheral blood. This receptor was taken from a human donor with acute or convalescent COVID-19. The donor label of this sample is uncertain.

CDR3 loop: CASKQVSHSNQPQHF. The CDR3 DNA is TGTGCCAGCAAGCAGGTCTCGCATAGCAATCAGCCCCAGCATTTT. The rearrangement joins TRBV2 to TRBJ1-5; D gene ambiguous. The V gene's germline CDR1 is SNHLY and CDR2 FYNNEI. Trimming cost V 7 bases and J 0 bases, with 13 bases left between them. This CDR3 is built from 15 residues.